These 25 T cell receptor beta chains share one sample of origin, sequenced in a study of multiple sclerosis patients with progressive multifocal leukoencephalopathy. Time point defined: time of PML onset. Measured with immunoSEQ multiplex PCR; TCRdb has only the in-frame clones, and not every one. This table has approximately 28,000 clones, 87% appearing once. The source material was PBMCs, sampled from a patient treated with natalizumab. All receptors derive from a woman in her 40s with progressive multifocal leukoencephalopathy.

This chain's CDR3 is CASSQGVSDTEAFF. The CDR3 DNA sequence: TGTGCCAGCAGCCAGGGAGTTTCCGACACTGAAGCTTTCTTT. The chain has TRBV5-4 and TRBJ1-1, with a weak D call TRBD1 (5 bases). V gave up 4 bases and J gave up 3 bases, with 13 bases separating them. This CDR3 is 14 amino acids long. The germline V gene has CDR1 SGHNT and CDR2 YYREEE (reference sequence).

The rearrangement joins TRBV28 to TRBJ2-3; TRBD1 is a possible D gene (6 bases). Trimming pared 3 bases from V and 0 bases from J, leaving 10 bases between. Germline V lookup: CDR1 MDHEN, CDR2 SYDVKM. This CDR3 region has 15 residues. The CDR3 coding sequence is TGTGCCAGCAGTTTCTACGGACAGAGCACAGATACGCAGTATTTT. Amino acid sequence: CASSFYGQSTDTQYF.

The CDR3 reads CASSVADGRTYEQYF. The CDR3 DNA sequence: TGTGCCAGCAGCGTAGCTGATGGTAGGACCTACGAGCAGTACTTC. The V gene is TRBV9, the J gene TRBJ2-7; D gene unclear. The CDR3 is 15 residues long. CDR1 and CDR2 from the germline V gene are SGDLS and YYNGEE. V shed 0 bases and J shed 2 bases, with 12 bases lying between them.

The DNA of the CDR3 is TGTGCCTGGAGTTACGGGGACAGGGATCTGCCTGAAGCTTTCTTT. Its protein is CAWSYGDRDLPEAFF. V gene TRBV30 combines with J gene TRBJ1-1, with 9 positions matching TRBD1. The CDR3 is 15 residues long. Germline CDR1 is GTSNPN and CDR2 is SVGIG (reference sequence). The J segment lost 6 bases and the V segment lost 2 bases, leaving 10 bases of the junction unmatched.

To note about this clone: This sample includes further DNA sequences coding for the same CDR3. The V and J genes are TRBV4-1 and TRBJ2-7; D is possibly TRBD1 or TRBD2 (5 bases each). Trimming cost V 4 bases and J 6 bases, with 16 bases left between them. The CDR3 covers 14 residues. Germline V gene sequence: CDR1 MGHRA, CDR2 YSYEKL. In DNA form, the CDR3 reads TGCGCCAGCAGCCCCCGTGGGGGATCGAGCGAGCAGTACTTC. It specifies CASSPRGGSSEQYF.

The chain combines TRBV19 with TRBJ2-2; weak D call: TRBD2 (6 bases). This CDR3 has 15 amino acids. Per the germline V gene, CDR1 is LNHDA and CDR2 is SQIVND (reference sequence). Trimming removed 3 bases at V and 2 bases at J, with 10 bases between. The DNA of the CDR3 is TGTGCCAGTAGTATTAGCGGCACCAACACCGGGGAGCTGTTTTTT. Its translation is CASSISGTNTGELFF.

The genes are TRBV30 and TRBJ2-1; tentative D call: TRBD2 (7 bases). This CDR3 region has 13 residues. Germline-derived CDR1 and CDR2 are GTSNPN and SVGIG (reference sequence). V lost 3 bases to trimming and J lost 9 bases, with 15 bases between them. CDR3 amino acids: CAWRAYREGEQFF. The CDR3 DNA is TGTGCCTGGAGAGCATACAGGGAGGGTGAGCAGTTCTTC.

This clone was counted only a few times. This chain joins TRBV5-4 and TRBJ1-3, with D uncertain. Germline lookup yields CDR1 SGHNT and CDR2 YYREEE (reference sequence). The CDR3 length is 15 residues. With 0 bases removed from V and 2 bases from J, the gap between germline ends came to 9 bases. The CDR3 DNA reads TGTGCCAGCAGCTTGGCCTCGGGCGCTGGAAACACCATATATTTT. Translation: CASSLASGAGNTIYF.

The chain employs TRBV7-2 and TRBJ2-1, with 10 nucleotides matching TRBD2. V was clipped by 0 bases and J by 7 bases; unmatched bases: 6. Germline values: CDR1 SGHTA, CDR2 FQGNSA. CDR3 length equals 16 residues. The CDR3 region has the DNA TGTGCCAGCAGCTTAGCGGGGCTAGCGGGAGTTAATGAGCAGTTCTTC. It encodes CASSLAGLAGVNEQFF. Drawing the rest from reference TRBV7-2 and TRBJ2-1, the complete variable domain is GAGVSQSPSNKVTEKGKDVELRCDPISGHTALYWYRQSLGQGLEFLIYFQGNSAPDKSGLPSDRFSAERTGGSVSTLTIQRTQQEDSAVYLCASSLAGLAGVNEQFFGPGTRLTVL.

The chain has TRBV15 and TRBJ2-1; no definite D call. The V end lost 3 bases, the J end lost 8 bases, and 8 bases lay between the germline ends. Germline V lookup: CDR1 LNHNV, CDR2 YYDKDF (reference sequence). This CDR3 comprises 12 residues. CDR3 sequence: CATSRDQDEQFF. The CDR3 DNA is TGTGCCACCAGCAGGGATCAGGATGAGCAGTTCTTC.

The chain carries TRBV19 and TRBJ1-5; 8 bases match TRBD1. CDR3 length: 16 amino acids. Germline V gene data show CDR1 as LNHDA and CDR2 as SQIVND (reference sequence). V shed 5 bases and J 7 bases; nucleotides not matched to a gene: 13. CDR3 in DNA: TGTGCCAGTAGTCCCGGGACAGGAGATCTGGGCCAGCCCCAGCATTTT. Protein product: CASSPGTGDLGQPQHF.

For the CDR3, the DNA is TGCAGCGTAGCCCTTGGAGGGGGGAGGGATCAGCCCCAGCATTTT. Translation: CSVALGGGRDQPQHF. The chain links TRBV29-1 to TRBJ1-5, with D perhaps matching TRBD1 (6 bases). Germline V CDR1 and CDR2: SQVTM, ANQGSEA. Trimming removed 6 bases at V and 5 bases at J, with 20 bases between. The CDR3 has 15 amino acids.

The rearrangement uses TRBV7-2 and TRBJ2-7, with a tentative D call TRBD2 (6 bases). The germline V gene encodes CDR1 SGHTA and CDR2 FQGNSA. The CDR3 is 16 residues long. Trimming pared 3 bases from V and 5 bases from J, leaving 20 bases between. The CDR3 DNA is TGTGCCAGCAGCTTGGGTCGCGGGCGGCGGGACCACGAGCAGTACTTC. Its protein product is CASSLGRGRRDHEQYF.

The rearrangement joins TRBV4-3 to TRBJ2-3; the D gene is possibly TRBD2 (6 bases). CDR3 length equals 16 residues. V was pared by 4 bases and J by 0 bases, with 14 bases between. Germline values: CDR1 LGHNA, CDR2 YSLEER. CDR3 nucleotides: TGCGCCAGCAGCCTAAGAGGGAGGTCTAGCACAGATACGCAGTATTTT. Residues: CASSLRGRSSTDTQYF.

The chain uses TRBV29-1 and TRBJ1-1, with D uncertain. The V end lost 4 bases, the J end lost 5 bases, and 11 bases lay between the germline ends. The germline CDR1 and CDR2 sequences are SQVTM and ANQGSEA. The CDR3 has 12 amino acids. The CDR3 sequence is CSVGARGTEAFF. CDR3 nucleotide sequence: TGCAGCGTTGGGGCGCGGGGAACTGAAGCTTTCTTT.

This chain links TRBV6-1 with TRBJ2-5; tentative D call: TRBD1 (6 bases). The tail of the sequence fits TRBJ2-7 better, so the J call may be wrong. Germline V CDR1 and CDR2: MNHNS, SASEGT. CDR3 length: 14 amino acids. CDR3 protein: CASSLSQGPYEQYF. DNA of the CDR3: TGTGCCAGCAGTCTTTCCCAGGGGCCCTACGAGCAGTACTTC.

The table lists this clone with a count of one. The genes are TRBV9 and TRBJ1-2; D remains unclear. Germline CDR1 is SGDLS and CDR2 is YYNGEE. The CDR3 has 15 amino acids. Trimming cost V 4 bases and J 6 bases, with 19 bases left between them. The CDR3, as DNA: TGTGCCAGCAGCTCCTCGACGAACTATGACAATGGCTACACCTTC. This encodes CASSSSTNYDNGYTF. Full variable domain (missing parts from reference TRBV9 and TRBJ1-2): DSGVTQTPKHLITATGQRVTLRCSPRSGDLSVYWYQQSLDQGLQFLIQYYNGEERAKGNILERFSAQQFPDLHSELNLSSLELGDSALYFCASSSSTNYDNGYTFGSGTRLTVV.

The chain employs TRBV6-1 and TRBJ1-2, with TRBD1 identical over 8 bases. The CDR3 totals 15 residues. Germline V gives CDR1 MNHNS, CDR2 SASEGT. V was clipped by 7 bases and J by 4 bases; unmatched bases: 11. For the CDR3, the DNA is TGTGCCAGCACGGGACAGGCGATCACAACCTATGGCTACACCTTC. Translation: CASTGQAITTYGYTF.

This chain joins TRBV10-3 and TRBJ2-7; 8 nucleotides line up with TRBD2. This CDR3 region has 14 residues. V shed 4 bases, J shed 6 bases, and the junction held 8 bases outside the gene matches. The germline V gene has CDR1 ENHRY and CDR2 SYGVKD. CDR3 DNA: TGTGCCATCAGTGCCTTAGCGGGGCAGGTCGAGCAGTACTTC. As protein: CAISALAGQVEQYF.

In this sample, this clone turned up once. The gene calls are TRBV2 and TRBJ2-3; TRBD2 might be the D (5 bases). CDR3 length: 18 amino acids. Trimming stripped 0 bases from V and 0 bases from J, with 16 bases between. Germline CDR1 is SNHLY and CDR2 is FYNNEI. CDR3 DNA: TGTGCCAGCAGTGAAGCTTCGATAGCGATAACTAGCACAGATACGCAGTATTTT. It specifies CASSEASIAITSTDTQYF. Complete variable domain (other parts from reference TRBV2 and TRBJ2-3): EPEVTQTPSHQVTQMGQEVILRCVPISNHLYFYWYRQILGQKVEFLVSFYNNEISEKSEIFDDQFSVERPDGSNFTLKIRSTKLEDSAMYFCASSEASIAITSTDTQYFGPGTRLTVL.

As for this clone: Additional DNA sequences in this sample encode the identical CDR3. The chain couples TRBV5-1 to TRBJ2-5; either TRBD1 or TRBD2 may fit D (5 bases each). CDR3 length: 14 amino acids. The germline V gene has CDR1 SGHRS and CDR2 YFSETQ. V dropped 4 bases and J dropped 5 bases, with 15 bases sitting between them. The CDR3 DNA reads as TGCGCCAGCAGCCCCGGGTCGGGGCTGGAGACCCAGTACTTC. Amino acids: CASSPGSGLETQYF.

This rearrangement joins TRBV7-2 to TRBJ2-7, with 9 positions matching TRBD2. CDR1 SGHTA and CDR2 FQGNSA come from the germline V gene. The CDR3 sequence is 15 residues long. Germline trimming cut 3 bases from V and 3 bases from J; bases unmatched to any gene: 6. Here the CDR3 reads CASSFTGTSLYEQYF. CDR3 bases: TGTGCCAGCAGCTTTACCGGGACTAGCCTCTACGAGCAGTACTTC.

This clone showed up just once. The V and J genes are TRBV19 and TRBJ1-3; D unclear. The V gene's germline CDR1 is LNHDA and CDR2 SQIVND (reference sequence). Trimming took 9 bases from V and 0 from J, leaving 12 bases between them. The CDR3 sequence is 14 residues long. CDR3 amino acids: CASLRETSGNTIYF. The DNA for the CDR3 is TGTGCCAGCCTGCGGGAAACCTCTGGAAACACCATATATTTT.

The V and J genes are TRBV5-4 and TRBJ2-6, with a weak D call TRBD1 (5 bases). Between the trimmed V and J ends, which lost 4 bases and 0 bases, there was a span of 8 bases. CDR1 is SGHNT and CDR2 is YYREEE in the germline V gene (reference sequence). CDR3 length: 15 residues. This CDR3 reads CASSPTASGANVLTF. The CDR3 region has the DNA TGTGCCAGCAGCCCGACAGCCTCTGGGGCCAACGTCCTGACTTTC.

In its sample, this clone was seen once. The genes are TRBV28 and TRBJ2-5; TRBD1 matches at 9 bases. The CDR3 is 15 amino acids. Germline CDR1 and CDR2: MDHEN and SYDVKM. Trimming at V came to 5 bases and at J to 5 bases, leaving 9 bases not matched to a gene. CDR3 region: CASSPWGQGGETQYF. The CDR3 coding sequence is TGTGCCAGCAGTCCCTGGGGACAGGGTGGGGAGACCCAGTACTTC. Full variable domain (rest looked up from reference TRBV28 and TRBJ2-5): DVKVTQSSRYLVKRTGEKVFLECVQDMDHENMFWYRQDPGLGLRLIYFSYDVKMKEKGDIPEGYSVSREKKERFSLILESASTNQTSMYLCASSPWGQGGETQYFGPGTRLLVL.